A selection of T cell receptor beta chains follows, all from one sample in a study of T cell responses to AZD1222 COVID-19 vaccine. The data were produced by immunoSEQ multiplex PCR, yet TCRdb's version contains in-frame clones alone and is incomplete. This sample yields 90,000 to 120,000 clones, of which around nine tenths are seen a single time; around a sixth belongs to the top ten. The sample here was peripheral blood, taken on day 0 of AZD1222 vaccination. Every receptor here comes from an adult in good health. CDR3s include the opening cysteine and the closing phenylalanine or tryptophan. The order of the fields is D gene, V gene, J gene, clone size, CDR3 DNA, CDR3 protein. The D gene is left open where the match is weak. Size tells how often a clone was seen (once, few, many) or the class of an expanded clone, and some rows leave it out.

TRBD1	TRBV7-9	TRBJ1-2	once	TGTGCCAGCAGCTTAGCCAACTCGGGACAGGGGGGTGGCTACACCTTC	CASSLANSGQGGGYTF
TRBD1	TRBV5-1	TRBJ1-1	-	TGCGCCAGCAGCCCCAGGACAGGGCGGGACACTGAAGCTTTCTTT	CASSPRTGRDTEAFF
-	TRBV5-5	TRBJ1-2	few	TGTGCCAGCAGCTTGGAGCCCGGGACTCCAAGAGGCTACACCTTC	CASSLEPGTPRGYTF
TRBD1	TRBV4-1	TRBJ1-3	-	TGCGCCAGCAGCCAAGATAAGAGACAGGGTCCTGGAAACACCATATATTTT	CASSQDKRQGPGNTIYF
-	TRBV10-3	TRBJ1-1	-	TGTGCCATCAGGGAGTGGGACACTGAAGCTTTCTTT	CAIREWDTEAFF
-	TRBV21-1	TRBJ2-3	-	TGTGCCAGCCGGGGGGCTAGTGGGAGCCGTAGGTATTTT	CASRGASGSRRYF
TRBD1	TRBV19	TRBJ1-4	-	TGTGCCAGTACCCTGAATCAGGGGGCTGGAGAAAAACTGTTTTTT	CASTLNQGAGEKLFF
-	TRBV5-1	TRBJ1-1	-	TGCGCCAGCAGCCAAAAGAACACTGAAGCTTTCTTT	CASSQKNTEAFF
-	TRBV15	TRBJ2-5	few	TGTGCCACCAGCAGGGGGGACCAAGAGACCCAGTACTTC	CATSRGDQETQYF
-	TRBV6-1	TRBJ1-2	once	TGTGCCAGCAGTGAACAGGGACAACTCTATGGCTACACCTTC	CASSEQGQLYGYTF
-	TRBV7-6	TRBJ2-5	-	TGTGCCAGCAGCCTCGGGACAAACCAAGAGACCCAGTACTTC	CASSLGTNQETQYF
-	TRBV6-2/TRBV6-3	TRBJ1-1	-	TGTGCCAGCAACCCCCATGGGGAAGGGATGAACACTGAAGCTTTCTTT	CASNPHGEGMNTEAFF
-	TRBV4-1	TRBJ2-7	-	TGCGCCAGCAGCCAAGAGCCGACAACAGGTGTCTACGAGCAGTACTTC	CASSQEPTTGVYEQYF
TRBD1	TRBV7-8	TRBJ2-1	-	TGTGCCAGCAGCTTAAGGGCCCCGGGACAGGGGGCGATCAATGAGCAGTTCTTC	CASSLRAPGQGAINEQFF
-	TRBV11-2	TRBJ1-2	-	TGTGCCAGCAGCTTAGTAGGATACTATGGCTACACCTTC	CASSLVGYYGYTF
TRBD2	TRBV7-3	TRBJ2-1	-	TGTGCCAGCAGCCAAAGACTAGCGGGGGGGCCAGGTTACAATGAGCAGTTCTTC	CASSQRLAGGPGYNEQFF
-	TRBV24-1	TRBJ2-1	-	TGTGCCACCAGTGATTATCATGGGGAGGGGGTTGGTGAGCAGTTCTTC	CATSDYHGEGVGEQFF
TRBD1	TRBV27	TRBJ2-1	-	TGTGCCAGCAGTTTAGCGGCAGGGGGCTACAATGAGCAGTTCTTC	CASSLAAGGYNEQFF
-	TRBV6-5	TRBJ1-3	few	TGTGCCAGCAGTTACCGCACAGGAATCTCTGGAAACACCATATATTTT	CASSYRTGISGNTIYF
-	TRBV29-1	TRBJ2-3	-	TGCAGCGTTGTCGGTATAGGGTGGAGAGTTACCCCACTGAGCACAGATACGCAGTATTTT	CSVVGIGWRVTPLSTDTQYF
-	TRBV7-9	TRBJ2-7	-	TGTGCCAGCAGCTCCGGAGAGGTCGGTATCTACGAGCAGTACTTC	CASSSGEVGIYEQYF
-	TRBV27	TRBJ2-2	-	TGTGCCAGCAGTCGGTCGACACCGAACACCGGGGAGCTGTTTTTT	CASSRSTPNTGELFF
-	TRBV19	TRBJ1-4	-	TGTGCCAGTAGTATACTGGGGGCTTCCGAAAAACTGTTTTTT	CASSILGASEKLFF
-	TRBV6-4	TRBJ1-5	-	TGTGCCAGCAGTTTCAATGCGGGGGGATGGGGTAGCAATCAGCCCCAGCATTTT	CASSFNAGGWGSNQPQHF
TRBD2	TRBV7-9	TRBJ2-1	-	TGTGCCAGCAGCTCCCCGGGACTAGTGGGGGGTCTCAATGAGCAGTTCTTC	CASSSPGLVGGLNEQFF
-	TRBV7-9	TRBJ1-2	-	TGTGCCAGCAGCTTGGGGAACAACGGCTACACCTTC	CASSLGNNGYTF
-	TRBV6-5	TRBJ1-1	-	TGTGCCAGCGGGAGGACGGTGAACACTGAAGCTTTCTTT	CASGRTVNTEAFF
-	TRBV7-9	TRBJ1-3	-	TGTGCCAGCAGTTCTGTGGACAGCCGAAACACCATATATTTT	CASSSVDSRNTIYF
-	TRBV5-1	TRBJ1-2	-	TGCGCCAGCAGATTTATGGCGGGAGCTAACTATGGCTACACCTTC	CASRFMAGANYGYTF
-	TRBV5-1	TRBJ2-7	-	TGCGCCACCTCGAAAAACAGGGAATTATACGAGCAGTACTTC	CATSKNRELYEQYF
-	TRBV6-1	TRBJ2-7	-	TGTGCCAGCAGTGAATCCAGGCTCGAGGAGCAGTACTTC	CASSESRLEEQYF
-	TRBV27	TRBJ1-1	-	TGTGCCAGCAGTTTATATAAGGCCACTGAAGCTTTCTTT	CASSLYKATEAFF
-	TRBV28	TRBJ1-2	-	TGTGCCAGCAGTAGAGGGACGCCCGCGGCAGGTTATGGCTACACCTTC	CASSRGTPAAGYGYTF
-	TRBV6-2/TRBV6-3	TRBJ2-3	-	TGTGCCAGCAGTTACTCTTTGACTAGTGGGGGGATTCCAGATACGCAGTATTTT	CASSYSLTSGGIPDTQYF
TRBD1	TRBV9	TRBJ2-7	-	TGTGCCAGCAGCGTCGGACAGGGGCACGAGCAGTACTTC	CASSVGQGHEQYF
-	TRBV28	TRBJ1-5	-	TGTGCCAGCAGCGTGGGACGAACCCTGGGACCCCAGCATTTT	CASSVGRTLGPQHF
-	TRBV4-1	TRBJ1-4	-	TGCGCCAGCAGCCAAGATTCGACGGAGTACAAGCTAACAACTAATGAAAAACTGTTTTTT	CASSQDSTEYKLTTNEKLFF
-	TRBV3-1/TRBV3-2	TRBJ1-6	-	TGTGCCAGCAGCCAAGTCGGTTCACCCCTCCACTTT	CASSQVGSPLHF
TRBD2	TRBV9	TRBJ2-1	-	TGTGCCAGCAGCGCCCCGGGACTAGTCCCCAATGAGCAGTTCTTC	CASSAPGLVPNEQFF
TRBD1	TRBV5-4	TRBJ1-5	-	TGTGCCAGCAGCCCAGGACAGGGGGCAGGTCAGCCCCAGCATTTT	CASSPGQGAGQPQHF
-	TRBV7-9	TRBJ1-4	-	TGTGCCAGCAGCCCCGGTCGCGGGACATTAGATGAAAAACTGTTTTTT	CASSPGRGTLDEKLFF
-	TRBV14	TRBJ2-7	-	TGTGCCAGCAGCCACCTCCCTGAATCCTACGAGCAGTACTTC	CASSHLPESYEQYF
-	TRBV27	TRBJ2-7	-	TGTGCCAGCAGTTTACGGGGACTTGATTCCTACGAGCAGTACTTC	CASSLRGLDSYEQYF
TRBD2	TRBV7-2	TRBJ2-3	-	TGTGCCAGCAGCTCGACTAGCGGGGGGGGTACCTCGCAGTATTTT	CASSSTSGGGTSQYF
TRBD2	TRBV18	TRBJ2-7	-	TGTGCCAGCTCACCGAGCGGGACTAATTGGGTGTACGAGCAGTACTTC	CASSPSGTNWVYEQYF
TRBD1	TRBV2	TRBJ1-1	few	TGTGCCAGCAGTGACGTAGACAGGGGGCAAGATGAAGCTTTCTTT	CASSDVDRGQDEAFF
-	TRBV11-2	TRBJ2-7	-	TGTGCCAGCAGCTTGCAGGACGGATTACAGTACTTC	CASSLQDGLQYF
-	TRBV10-2	TRBJ1-5	-	TGCGCCAGCAGTGCCATCGTCAGGCCAAGGCCCCAGCATTTT	CASSAIVRPRPQHF
-	TRBV7-8	TRBJ2-7	once	TGTGCCAGCAGCTTAGGCTGGGGGCGCTACGAGCAGTACTTC	CASSLGWGRYEQYF
-	TRBV19	TRBJ1-1	-	TGTGCCAGTAGTATATCTGTTGACACTGAAGCTTTCTTT	CASSISVDTEAFF
TRBD1	TRBV11-3	TRBJ2-1	-	TGTGCCAGCAGCTCACCAGGACAGGGAGATGAGCAGTTCTTC	CASSSPGQGDEQFF
-	TRBV5-1	TRBJ2-7	-	TGCGCCAGCAGACAGGGGGGGCTATTCCACGAGCAGTACTTC	CASRQGGLFHEQYF
-	TRBV29-1	TRBJ1-1	-	TGCAGCGTTGTGGGACTGGGGACCTACACTGAAGCTTTCTTT	CSVVGLGTYTEAFF